The clone carrying this T cell receptor beta chain was observed many times. Antigen specificity is unknown. CDR3 length equals 14 residues. Trimming took off 4 bases at V and 5 bases at J, with 13 bases between the two ends. The germline V gene encodes CDR1 SGHDT and CDR2 YYEEEE. The data were taken from a study of identical twins. Overall study results and limits: Carriage of fewer insertions was seen in abundant cord blood beta clonotypes, whereas memory repertoires showed none.

Template switching added a universal primer site; cDNA carried unique molecular identifiers. TCRdb reanalysed the 5' RACE reads using MiXCR and keeps one entry per CDR3 protein. The sample records roughly 700,000 distinct CDR3 sequences, roughly 8% being singletons. This sample also appeared in a second study, on yellow fever vaccine responses in identical twins. Turning to that study: Vaccine-induced T cell responses in twins were reportedly observed to appear partly convergent, partly personalized.

The source material was PBMCs. The chain employs TRBV5-6 and TRBJ1-5, with a weak D call TRBD1 (6 bases). The TCR sequence derives from a woman in her late teens or twenties in good health. The CDR3 loop reads CASSRRQAYQPQHF. The CDR3 DNA reads TGTGCCAGCAGCCGCAGACAGGCGTATCAGCCCCAGCATTTT.